Included here is one TCR beta chain sequence, with context. What it binds is not known. Its ends do not fully match the called genes, so a read error is possible. This CDR3 contains 18 residues. The V gene's germline CDR1 is ENHRY and CDR2 SYGVKD. The entry originates in a study of Graves' ophthalmopathy and Graves' hyperthyroidism. General study points: A majority of expanded thyroid clonotypes exceeding 0.001 frequency were likewise present in blood. Ophthalmopathy progression cases were predicted by the model with 70.59% sensitivity and 72% to 80% specificity. Sensitivity of approximately 88% and specificity of approximately 81% were achieved when a 13-signature model separated ophthalmopathy from stable hyperthyroidism.

RNA transcripts yielded amplified TCR beta CDR3 regions. Investigators did first-round RT-PCR with HTBI primers, then second-round multiplex PCR. A single record per CDR3 protein comes from TCRdb applying MiXCR to the multiplex PCR reads. The data show more than 1,000,000 distinct CDR3 sequences, 36% seen once. The V gene is TRBV10-3, the J gene TRBJ2-5; a possible D gene is TRBD1 (5 bases). Sample: peripheral blood or thyroid tissue (not recorded which). The TCR was taken from an adult man with Graves' hyperthyroidism. CDR3 residues: CASSESPKRLRAQWTQYF. The CDR3 region has the DNA TGTGCCAGCAGTGAATCTCCAAAGAGACTCAGGGCCCAGTGGACCCAGTACTTC.